This entry is about one T cell receptor beta chain. The antigen is unknown. The data stem from a study of human T cells and chemical hapten exposure. Study conclusions and caveats: There was no change with DPC sensitization in TCRs above 1 in 1000 frequency.

The V and J ends lost 3 bases and 5 bases, in that order; junction bases with no gene match: 8. The CDR3 totals 15 residues. Germline V gene lookup returns CDR1 SSHAT and CDR2 FNYEAQ (reference sequence). As for time point: pre-sensitization, week 0. Treatment specified: therapeutic diphenylcyclopropenone sensitization with weekly scalp DPC. Blood was collected ahead of every patch test applied. Whole blood, unfractionated, served as the material for total RNA extraction. Under the authors' procedure: Sample-level TCR yields exhibited a median of roughly 96,000, with a range of 23,224 to 690,600. From the RACE reads, TCRdb called clonotypes with MiXCR, one entry per CDR3 protein. These V and J calls are TCRdb output, not the study's own analysis. The sample shows some 74,000 distinct CDR3 sequences, about 14% of them seen only once.

The sequencing here drew on whole blood, taken in connection with sensitization to the hapten diphenylcyclopropenone (DPC). The chain is built from TRBV7-7 and TRBJ2-7; 9 bases match TRBD2. This receptor was obtained from a woman aged 50 to 60 with alopecia areata. Some clones in this sample may be carry-over from other donors' samples. This chain's CDR3 is CASSFGLAGTDEQYF. As DNA, the CDR3 is TGTGCCAGCAGCTTTGGGCTAGCGGGGACCGACGAGCAGTACTTC.